The clone carrying this TCR beta chain turned up a few times. Its specificity is not known. This sample is part of a study of T cell responses to AZD1222 COVID-19 vaccine. Findings and limits, study-wide: CD4 TCRs linked to vaccination spanned spike, dominating at 160-218 and 743-854. None of the repertoires were sampled until the peak T cell response had passed. Compared with day 0, the breadth and depth of the Spike-specific TCR repertoire rose significantly after two doses of AZD1222.

Libraries were prepared by immunoSEQ multiplex PCR; TCRdb keeps only in-frame clonotypes and omits some of them. Of about 160,000 clones in the sample, 80% to 95% were seen once. Germline trimming cut 4 bases from V and 2 bases from J; bases unmatched to any gene: 7. The CDR3 sequence is 14 residues long. Looked up from germline, CDR1 is GTSNPN and CDR2 is SVGIG (reference sequence). The starting material was peripheral blood, obtained 28 days after the second AZD1222 dose. The TCR sequence derives from an adult who received the AZD1222 COVID-19 vaccine. The rearrangement links TRBV30 to TRBJ1-2, with 7 bases fitting TRBD1. CDR3 protein: CAWKYTGVNYGYTF. In nucleotides, the CDR3 is TGTGCCTGGAAGTATACAGGGGTAAACTATGGCTACACCTTC.